This TCR beta chain was recorded in a study of Graves' ophthalmopathy and Graves' hyperthyroidism. General study results and limits: Ophthalmopathy and stable hyperthyroidism were discriminated by a 13-signature model, with roughly 90% sensitivity and about 84% specificity. Appearing in blood as well were most expanded thyroid clonotypes above 0.001 frequency.

CDR3 regions of TCR beta were amplified from RNA transcripts. The first-round RT-PCR employed HTBI primers together with the Qiagen OneStep RT-PCR kit. A multiplex PCR was then performed as the second round. TCRdb itself ran the multiplex PCR reads through MiXCR, one entry per CDR3 protein. The table lists 500,000 to 800,000 distinct CDR3 sequences, roughly two fifths of them singletons. As for this clonotype: The antigen remains undetermined.

Fresh peripheral blood, 10 ml, was the PBMC source. The sample comprised peripheral blood. The receptor comes from an adult man with Graves' ophthalmopathy.

CDR3 in amino acids: CASSPAGGDYEQYF. The CDR3 region has the DNA TGTGCCAGCAGTCCGGCAGGCGGGGATTACGAGCAGTACTTC. The chain recombines TRBV12-3 or TRBV12-4 with TRBJ2-7; a possible D gene is TRBD2 (6 bases). CDR3 length equals 14 residues. The V end was cut by 5 bases, the J end by 4 bases, with 15 bases between.